This T cell receptor (beta chain) derives from a study of molecular identifiers for immune sequencing clone quantification. Regarding the study as a whole: Among effectors, clones above 20 RNA copies held over 99% of molecules; among naive cells, under 1%. Investigators reportedly could detect spiked Jurkat TCR RNA from one cell among 1.1 million or so naive cells.

This clonotype was picked up a small number of times. Its antigen is undetermined. In the sort, naive CD8 T cells were defined as CD8+CD4-CCR7+CD45RA+. It was with previously described methods and listed TCR primers that bulk TCR libraries were made. One entry per CDR3 protein results from TCRdb running MiXCR on the PCR reads. The repertoire holds more than 450,000 distinct CDR3 sequences, about a fifth seen once, with 0.84% in the top ten. Source material: naive CD8+ T cells from blood, with Jurkat cell RNA spiked in. Subset defined: FACS-sorted CD8+CD4-CCR7+CD45RA+ naive T cells. This TCR was sampled from a human donor in good health. Some libraries in this study had Jurkat cell RNA spiked in.

The CDR3 region has the DNA TGTGCCAGCAGCCCTAACGGGGGTCAGGGAAAACTGTTTTTT. Its protein is CASSPNGGQGKLFF. The rearrangement uses TRBV7-6 and TRBJ1-4; tentative D call: TRBD1 (5 bases). In germline, CDR1 is SGHVS, CDR2 FNYEAQ. Trimming took off 5 bases at V and 10 bases at J, with 17 bases between the two ends. The CDR3 spans 14 residues.